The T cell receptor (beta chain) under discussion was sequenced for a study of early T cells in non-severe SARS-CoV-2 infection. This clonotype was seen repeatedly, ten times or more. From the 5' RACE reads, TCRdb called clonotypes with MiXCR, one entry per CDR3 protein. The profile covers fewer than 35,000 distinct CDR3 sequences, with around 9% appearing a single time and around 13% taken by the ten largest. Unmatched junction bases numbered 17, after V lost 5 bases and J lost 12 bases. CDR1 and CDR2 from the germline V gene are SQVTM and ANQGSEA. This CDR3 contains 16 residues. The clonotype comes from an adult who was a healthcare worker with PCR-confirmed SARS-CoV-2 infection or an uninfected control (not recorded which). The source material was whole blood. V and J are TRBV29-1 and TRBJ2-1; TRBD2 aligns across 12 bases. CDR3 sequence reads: CSVQPRTSGTYRGQFF. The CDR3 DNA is TGCAGCGTTCAGCCACGGACTAGCGGGACCTACCGGGGGCAGTTCTTC.